The present entry profiles one TCR beta chain with its context. The antigen remains undetermined. At one boundary the junction diverges from the germline segment, which might be a read error. This record belongs to a study of cytomegalovirus exposure and HLA in healthy donors. General observations from the study: There were some public TCRs occurring in many donors, but most TCR sequences were rare. Listed as cytomegalovirus-associated were 150 or so TCR beta chains. In vitro confirmation showed three CMV-associated chains to be CMV antigen specific.

Some clones are missing from TCRdb's copy, which holds only in-frame ones; the method was immunoSEQ multiplex PCR. The table lists about 280,000 clones, roughly 90% of them singletons. Donors came from a validation cohort of fewer than 150 subjects, distinct from the first 666-subject cohort. This sequence originates from a woman between 18 and 29 years old in good health and CMV-seronegative. Sequenced input: PBMCs.

The CDR3 reads CASSQALAEMLDF. In nucleotides, the CDR3 is TGTGCCAGCAGCCAAGCACTAGCGGAGATGTTAGATTTT. The chain employs TRBV14 and TRBJ2-3, with 8 nucleotides matching TRBD2. The CDR3 totals 13 residues. Germline loops: CDR1 SGHDN, CDR2 FVKESK.